The rows below give T cell receptor beta chains drawn from one sample of a study of blood T cell repertoires in COVID-19. The data were produced by immunoSEQ multiplex PCR, yet TCRdb's version contains in-frame clones alone and is incomplete. In the table there are tens of thousands of clones, 88% of which are singletons. What was sequenced was peripheral blood. Source of these receptors: an older woman with acute or convalescent COVID-19. Both conserved end residues are part of each CDR3. A D gene is named only where the DNA matches it firmly. Rows give clone size only sometimes, using once, few, many, or a class for an expanded clone.

-	TRBJ1-1	TRBD1	TRBV19	CASGRGTGVGEAFF	TGTGCCAGTGGAAGAGGAACAGGGGTGGGAGAAGCTTTCTTT
once	TRBJ2-7	-	TRBV27	CATGDPEDYEQYF	TGTGCCACCGGTGACCCCGAGGACTACGAGCAGTACTTC
few	TRBJ1-1	-	TRBV7-9	CASATANTEAFF	TGTGCCAGCGCTACAGCGAACACTGAAGCTTTCTTT
-	TRBJ1-2	-	TRBV19	CASSVTVQGAGYTF	TGTGCCAGTAGTGTAACGGTACAGGGAGCTGGCTACACCTTC
once	TRBJ1-1	-	TRBV11-1	CASSQGGTEAFF	TGTGCCAGCAGCCAGGGTGGTACTGAAGCTTTCTTT
-	TRBJ1-2	TRBD1	TRBV9	CASSVEGQFLYGYTF	TGTGCCAGCAGCGTAGAGGGACAGTTCCTCTATGGCTACACCTTC
-	TRBJ2-3	-	TRBV5-1	CASSVEAGDTQYF	TGCGCCAGCAGCGTTGAAGCGGGAGATACGCAGTATTTT
few	TRBJ1-1	-	TRBV5-1	CASSMDYPQQKNTEAFF	TGCGCCAGCAGCATGGACTATCCTCAGCAGAAAAACACTGAAGCTTTCTTT
-	TRBJ1-3	-	TRBV19	CASSGTPGNTIYF	TGTGCCAGTAGTGGGACTCCTGGAAACACCATATATTTT
once	TRBJ1-1	-	TRBV19	CASSMQGNTEAFF	TGTGCCAGTAGTATGCAGGGAAACACTGAAGCTTTCTTT
-	TRBJ2-3	-	TRBV11-2	CASSLWTDTDTQYF	TGTGCCAGCAGCTTATGGACAGACACAGATACGCAGTATTTT
-	TRBJ1-2	-	TRBV7-9	CASSSSGAHYGYTF	TGTGCCAGCAGCTCTTCAGGGGCTCACTATGGCTACACCTTC
-	TRBJ1-3	TRBD1	TRBV13	CASSTDREGSGNTIYF	TGTGCCAGCAGCACGGACAGGGAGGGATCTGGAAACACCATATATTTT
-	TRBJ2-7	TRBD2	TRBV27	CASRPTGTSGDYYEQYF	TGTGCCAGCAGGCCGACCGGGACTAGCGGGGATTACTACGAGCAGTACTTC
-	TRBJ1-2	-	TRBV27	CASSFSHRQYGYTF	TGTGCCAGCAGTTTTTCTCATCGCCAGTATGGCTACACCTTC
-	TRBJ2-7	-	TRBV5-6	CASSLPGGYEQYF	TGTGCCAGCAGCTTGCCCGGGGGCTACGAGCAGTACTTC
-	TRBJ2-7	TRBD2	TRBV4-1	CASSQQKSSGRNEQYF	TGCGCCAGCAGCCAACAAAAGTCTAGCGGGAGAAACGAGCAGTACTTC
-	TRBJ2-3	TRBD2	TRBV28	CASSPTSGRAVDTQYF	TGTGCCAGCAGCCCGACTAGCGGGAGGGCCGTAGATACGCAGTATTTT
-	TRBJ2-7	TRBD2	TRBV5-1	CASRPPGLAGAYEQYF	TGCGCCAGCAGACCACCGGGACTAGCGGGAGCCTACGAGCAGTACTTC
-	TRBJ2-1	TRBD2	TRBV5-1	CASSRSLAGVYNEQFF	TGCGCCAGCAGCCGATCACTAGCGGGAGTATACAATGAGCAGTTCTTC
-	TRBJ1-4	TRBD1	TRBV5-4	CASSLAGDRRTEKLFF	TGTGCCAGCAGCTTGGCGGGGGACAGGCGGACTGAAAAACTGTTTTTT
few	TRBJ1-1	-	TRBV7-9	CASSLQENTEAFF	TGTGCCAGCAGCCTTCAGGAAAACACTGAAGCTTTCTTT
-	TRBJ1-2	TRBD1	TRBV5-6	CASSSTDRAYGYTF	TGTGCCAGCAGCTCCACCGACAGGGCTTATGGCTACACCTTC
-	TRBJ2-5	TRBD1	TRBV27	CASRGGTGGFAGTQYF	TGTGCCAGCAGGGGAGGGACAGGGGGCTTTGCAGGGACCCAGTACTTC
once	TRBJ1-6	-	TRBV5-6	CASSLGQGYNSPLHF	TGTGCCAGCAGCTTAGGTCAGGGTTATAATTCACCCCTCCACTTT
once	TRBJ2-1	TRBD1	TRBV18	CASSPRTGNEQFF	TGTGCCAGCTCACCACGGACAGGGAATGAGCAGTTCTTC
-	TRBJ2-5	TRBD2	TRBV5-1	CASSSSGETQYF	TGCGCCAGCAGCTCTAGCGGGGAGACCCAGTACTTC
-	TRBJ2-2	TRBD2	TRBV11-3	CASSLDRNYGGGSSLSGELFF	TGTGCCAGCAGCTTAGACAGGAATTACGGTGGCGGGAGTTCTTTATCCGGGGAGCTGTTTTTT
-	TRBJ1-5	-	TRBV7-2	CASSTSSGNQPQHF	TGTGCCAGCTCGACTTCCTCGGGCAATCAGCCCCAGCATTTT
-	TRBJ2-5	TRBD2	TRBV27	CASSKSGASLVTQYF	TGTGCCAGCAGCAAAAGCGGGGCGAGCCTGGTGACCCAGTACTTC
-	TRBJ2-2	TRBD2	TRBV7-2	CASSLELAGIGELFF	TGTGCCAGCAGCTTAGAACTAGCGGGAATCGGGGAGCTGTTTTTT